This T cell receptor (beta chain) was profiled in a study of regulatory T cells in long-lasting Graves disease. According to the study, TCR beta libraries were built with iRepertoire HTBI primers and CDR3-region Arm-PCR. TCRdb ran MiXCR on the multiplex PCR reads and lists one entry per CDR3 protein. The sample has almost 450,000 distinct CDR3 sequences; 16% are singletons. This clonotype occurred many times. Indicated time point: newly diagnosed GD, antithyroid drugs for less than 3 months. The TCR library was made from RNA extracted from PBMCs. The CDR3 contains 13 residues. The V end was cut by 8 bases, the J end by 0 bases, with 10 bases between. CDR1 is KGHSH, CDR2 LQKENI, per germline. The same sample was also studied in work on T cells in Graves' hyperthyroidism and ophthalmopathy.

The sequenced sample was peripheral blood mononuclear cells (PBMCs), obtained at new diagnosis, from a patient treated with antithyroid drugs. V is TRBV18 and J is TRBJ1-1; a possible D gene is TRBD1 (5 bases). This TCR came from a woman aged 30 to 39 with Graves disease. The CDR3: CASSGGMNTEAFF. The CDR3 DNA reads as TGTGCCAGCAGCGGGGGAATGAACACTGAAGCTTTCTTT.